This passage covers 14 T cell receptor beta chains from one sample sequenced in a study of blood T cell repertoires in COVID-19. Some clones are missing from TCRdb's copy, which holds only in-frame ones; the method was immunoSEQ multiplex PCR. The data hold about 42,000 clones, with about 86% observed a single time. The sequencing input was peripheral blood. The receptors originated from a human donor in a cohort sampled during active COVID-19.

The J gene is TRBJ2-3, the V gene TRBV5-1; D not resolved. Deletions cut 1 base from V and 1 base from J, with 10 bases between. Per germline, CDR1 SGHRS and CDR2 YFSETQ. The CDR3 runs 15 residues. This CDR3 reads CASSLPVFGTDTQYF. The CDR3 DNA is TGCGCCAGCAGCTTGCCAGTCTTTGGCACAGATACGCAGTATTTT.

The V and J genes are TRBV11-2 and TRBJ2-7, with TRBD2 identical over 13 bases. CDR3 length equals 15 residues. CDR1 SGHAT and CDR2 FQNNGV come from the germline V gene. V gave up 7 bases and J gave up 2 bases; unmatched junction bases: 5. The CDR3 DNA reads TGTGCCAGCACTATCGGGACTAGCGGGACCTACGAGCAGTACTTC. This encodes CASTIGTSGTYEQYF. The entire variable domain, with the rest obtained from reference TRBV11-2 and TRBJ2-7, is as follows: EAGVAQSPRYKIIEKRQSVAFWCNPISGHATLYWYQQILGQGPKLLIQFQNNGVVDDSQLPKDRFSAERLKGVDSTLKIQPAKLEDSAVYLCASTIGTSGTYEQYFGPGTRLTVT.

This chain uses TRBV24-1 with TRBJ2-1; 8 nucleotides agree with TRBD2. The CDR3 length is 13 residues. J was trimmed by 9 bases and V by 3 bases; bases with no gene match: 3. Germline CDR1 reads KGHDR; CDR2 reads SFDVKD. CDR3 sequence (DNA): TGTGCCACCAGTGATGGTAGCGGGGCTGAGCAGTTCTTC. Translating gives CATSDGSGAEQFF.

The chain recombines TRBV9 with TRBJ2-3; D unresolved. The CDR3 is 13 residues long. V was shortened by 3 bases and J by 0 bases, with 5 bases between the two germline ends. Germline-derived CDR1 and CDR2 are SGDLS and YYNGEE. The CDR3 bases are TGTGCCAGCAGCGCTGAGAGCACAGATACGCAGTATTTT. Its translation: CASSAESTDTQYF.

The chain employs TRBV7-9 and TRBJ1-5, with TRBD1 matching over 9 bases. This CDR3 has 16 amino acids. With 5 bases clipped from V and 3 bases from J, the junction kept 8 bases outside the gene matches. The germline gives CDR1 SEHNR, CDR2 FQNEAQ (reference sequence). The CDR3 reads CASSRTGAGDNQPQHF. The CDR3 DNA reads as TGTGCCAGCAGCAGGACAGGGGCCGGGGACAATCAGCCCCAGCATTTT. The variable domain in full, with the rest retrieved from reference TRBV7-9 and TRBJ1-5, is DTGVSQNPRHKITKRGQNVTFRCDPISEHNRLYWYRQTLGQGPEFLTYFQNEAQLEKSRLLSDRFSAERPKGSFSTLEIQRTEQGDSAMYLCASSRTGAGDNQPQHFGDGTRLSIL.

This chain connects TRBV2 to TRBJ2-7, with a possible D match to TRBD1 (6 bases). CDR3 length: 13 residues. The V gene's germline CDR1 is SNHLY and CDR2 FYNNEI. With 2 bases removed from V and 13 bases from J, the gap between germline ends came to 18 bases. DNA of the CDR3: TGTGCCAGCAGTGAAATGGGTGGGACATACACCTACGTC. This encodes CASSEMGGTYTYV.

The DNA for the CDR3 is TGTGCCAGCAGTCCCTTGCGTCAGGGGAACCAAGAGACCCAGTACTTC. The encoded protein is CASSPLRQGNQETQYF. This chain links TRBV6-6 with TRBJ2-5; a possible D gene is TRBD1 (6 bases). Trimming removed 5 bases from V and 0 bases from J, with 16 bases in between. This CDR3 has 16 amino acids. Looked up from germline, CDR1 is MNHNY and CDR2 is SVGAGI (reference sequence).

The chain combines TRBV27 with TRBJ2-3, with 8 bases that match TRBD2. Trimming cost V 6 bases and J 6 bases; bases outside gene matches: 17. CDR3 length: 17 residues. In germline, CDR1 is MNHEY, CDR2 SMNVEV (reference sequence). In DNA form, the CDR3 reads TGTGCCAGCAGAACTAACCGGTTAGCGGGGTTTGCGGATACGCAGTATTTT. This translates into CASRTNRLAGFADTQYF.

This clone is medium-sized (0.01 to 0.1%) within its sample. The CDR3 region has the DNA TGTGCCAGCAGTTTATCGAGCGTACTCTCTGGGGCCAACGTCCTGACTTTC. Translation gives CASSLSSVLSGANVLTF. The V and J genes are TRBV27 and TRBJ2-6; D is unclear. The CDR3 is 17 residues long. Looked up from germline, CDR1 is MNHEY and CDR2 is SMNVEV (reference sequence). Trimming stripped 0 bases from V and 0 bases from J, with 9 bases between. The entire variable domain, with the rest obtained from reference TRBV27 and TRBJ2-6, is as follows: EAQVTQNPRYLITVTGKKLTVTCSQNMNHEYMSWYRQDPGLGLRQIYYSMNVEVTDKGDVPEGYKVSRKEKRNFPLILESPSPNQTSLYFCASSLSSVLSGANVLTFGAGSRLTVL.

In this sample, this clone turned up once. The CDR3 DNA sequence: TGTGCCAGCAGTGACTCTCTGGGGGCTGGGACCCAGTACTTC. Protein: CASSDSLGAGTQYF. The V gene is TRBV6-4, the J gene TRBJ2-5; D possibly corresponds to TRBD1 (6 bases). The CDR3 is 14 amino acids. Looked up from germline, CDR1 is MRHNA and CDR2 is SNTAGT. The V end was cut by 0 bases, the J end by 7 bases, with 12 bases between.

This sequence joins TRBV14 and TRBJ1-5; D gene unclear. The length of the CDR3 is 12 residues. With 1 base removed from V and 10 bases from J, the gap between germline ends came to 8 bases. Per the germline V gene, CDR1 is SGHDN and CDR2 is FVKESK. The CDR3 sequence is CASSQGGVPQHF. The CDR3 DNA reads TGTGCCAGCAGCCAAGGAGGCGTCCCCCAGCATTTT.

The chain employs TRBV6-6 and TRBJ1-2, with D possibly TRBD1 on 6 matching bases. Germline CDR1 reads MNHNY; CDR2 reads SVGAGI (reference sequence). V was clipped by 5 bases and J by 8 bases, with 24 bases between them. This CDR3 is 16 amino acids long. CDR3 bases: TGTGCCAGCAGTCAATACCGGGACACCATCCTCGTCGGCTACACCTTC. Translating gives CASSQYRDTILVGYTF.

This chain uses TRBV7-2 with TRBJ2-1, with D possibly TRBD1 on 5 matching bases. The CDR3 consists of 15 residues. V was pared by 4 bases and J by 3 bases, with 13 bases between. The germline CDR1 and CDR2 sequences are SGHTA and FQGNSA. CDR3 nucleotide sequence: TGTGCCAGCAGCTACTTAGGGGTCAGCTACAATGAGCAGTTCTTC. Its protein product is CASSYLGVSYNEQFF.

The gene calls are TRBV5-1 and TRBJ2-6; a weak D match, TRBD1 (6 bases). Germline V gene data show CDR1 as SGHRS and CDR2 as YFSETQ. The CDR3 spans 15 residues. V lost 2 bases, J lost 4 bases, and 10 bases lay in between. The chain's CDR3 is CASSLQGTGANVLTF. The CDR3 coding sequence is TGCGCCAGCAGCTTACAGGGTACCGGGGCCAACGTCCTGACTTTC.